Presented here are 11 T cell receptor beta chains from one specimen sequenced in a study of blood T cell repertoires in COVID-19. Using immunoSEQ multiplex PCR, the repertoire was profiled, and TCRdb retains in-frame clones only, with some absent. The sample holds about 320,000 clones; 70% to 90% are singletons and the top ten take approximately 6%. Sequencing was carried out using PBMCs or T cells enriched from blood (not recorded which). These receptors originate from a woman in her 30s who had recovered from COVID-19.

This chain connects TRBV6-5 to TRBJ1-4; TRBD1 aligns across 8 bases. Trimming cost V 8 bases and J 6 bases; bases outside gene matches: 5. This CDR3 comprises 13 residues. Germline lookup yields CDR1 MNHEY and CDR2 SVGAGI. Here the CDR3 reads CASYGQGDEKLFF. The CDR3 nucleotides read TGTGCCAGCTACGGACAGGGCGATGAAAAACTGTTTTTT.

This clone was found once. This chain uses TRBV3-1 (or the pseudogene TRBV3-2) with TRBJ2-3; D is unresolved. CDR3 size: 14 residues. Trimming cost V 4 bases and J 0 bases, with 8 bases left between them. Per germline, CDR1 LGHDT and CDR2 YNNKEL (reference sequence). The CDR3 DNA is TGTGCCAGCAGCCCCCCAGGTAGCACAGATACGCAGTATTTT. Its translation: CASSPPGSTDTQYF.

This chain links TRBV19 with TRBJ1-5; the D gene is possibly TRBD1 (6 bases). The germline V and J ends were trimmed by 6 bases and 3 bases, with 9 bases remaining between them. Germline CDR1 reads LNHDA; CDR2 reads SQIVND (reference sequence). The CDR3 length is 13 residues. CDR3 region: CASSDRYNQPQHF. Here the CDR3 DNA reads TGTGCCAGTAGCGACAGGTACAATCAGCCCCAGCATTTT.

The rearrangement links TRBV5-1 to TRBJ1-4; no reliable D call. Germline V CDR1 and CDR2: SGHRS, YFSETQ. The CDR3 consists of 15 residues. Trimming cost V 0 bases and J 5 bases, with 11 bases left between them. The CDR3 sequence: CASSLETPRNEKLFF. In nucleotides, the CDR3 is TGCGCCAGCAGCTTGGAGACACCACGGAATGAAAAACTGTTTTTT.

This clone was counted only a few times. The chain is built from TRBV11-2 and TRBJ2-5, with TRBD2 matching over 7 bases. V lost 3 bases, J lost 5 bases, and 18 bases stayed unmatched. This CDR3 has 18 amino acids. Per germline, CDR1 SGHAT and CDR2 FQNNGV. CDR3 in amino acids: CASSLSGAGYSVLETQYF. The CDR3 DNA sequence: TGTGCCAGCAGCTTGAGCGGGGCAGGCTATTCGGTGCTGGAGACCCAGTACTTC. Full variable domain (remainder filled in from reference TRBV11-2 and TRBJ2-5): EAGVAQSPRYKIIEKRQSVAFWCNPISGHATLYWYQQILGQGPKLLIQFQNNGVVDDSQLPKDRFSAERLKGVDSTLKIQPAKLEDSAVYLCASSLSGAGYSVLETQYFGPGTRLLVL.

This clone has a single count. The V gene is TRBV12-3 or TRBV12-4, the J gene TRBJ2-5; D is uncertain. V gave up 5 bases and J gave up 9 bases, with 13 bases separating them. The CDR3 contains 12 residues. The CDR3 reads CASSTALKAQYF. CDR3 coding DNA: TGTGCCAGCAGTACAGCCTTGAAGGCCCAGTACTTC.

The CDR3 loop reads CASSDRTGVAADTQYF. As DNA, the CDR3 is TGTGCCAGCAGCGACCGGACAGGGGTCGCCGCAGATACGCAGTATTTT. The chain has TRBV13 and TRBJ2-3, with TRBD1 identical over 9 bases. This CDR3 comprises 16 residues. Germline V gives CDR1 PRHDT, CDR2 FYEKMQ (reference sequence). J lost 4 bases, V lost 5 bases, and 10 bases had no gene match. Using reference TRBV13 and TRBJ2-3 for the parts outside the CDR3, the full variable domain is AAGVIQSPRHLIKEKRETATLKCYPIPRHDTVYWYQQGPGQDPQFLISFYEKMQSDKGSIPDRFSAQQFSDYHSELNMSSLELGDSALYFCASSDRTGVAADTQYFGPGTRLTVL.

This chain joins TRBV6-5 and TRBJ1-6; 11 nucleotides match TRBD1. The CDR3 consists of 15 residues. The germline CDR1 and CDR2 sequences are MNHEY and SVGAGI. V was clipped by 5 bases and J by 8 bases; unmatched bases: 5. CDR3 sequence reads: CASSIWDRGYSPLHF. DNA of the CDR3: TGTGCCAGCAGTATTTGGGACAGGGGGTATTCACCCCTCCACTTT.

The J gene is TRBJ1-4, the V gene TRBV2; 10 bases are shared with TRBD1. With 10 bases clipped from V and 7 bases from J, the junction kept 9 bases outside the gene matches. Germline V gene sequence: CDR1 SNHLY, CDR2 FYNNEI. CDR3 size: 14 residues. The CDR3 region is CATEDRGGSEKLFF. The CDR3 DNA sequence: TGTGCCACCGAGGACAGGGGGGGTAGTGAAAAACTGTTTTTT.

Written as DNA, the CDR3 is TGTGCCAGCAGCTTGGTTCCGGGAAGCTACGGCAATGAGCAGTTCTTC. Protein: CASSLVPGSYGNEQFF. The rearrangement links TRBV5-4 to TRBJ2-1, with D perhaps TRBD2 (5 bases). Trimming took off 0 bases at V and 6 bases at J, with 16 bases between the two ends. The CDR3 is 16 residues long. Germline values: CDR1 SGHNT, CDR2 YYREEE (reference sequence).

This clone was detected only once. DNA of the CDR3: TGTGCCTGGAGCAACCGGGACAGGAAAGGCGGGGAGCTGTTTTTT. Translating it yields CAWSNRDRKGGELFF. V and J are TRBV30 and TRBJ2-2; 8 positions match TRBD1. The junction had 10 bases not matched to a gene; V was cut back by 3 bases and J by 7 bases. Germline V gene data show CDR1 as GTSNPN and CDR2 as SVGIG (reference sequence). This CDR3 comprises 15 residues.